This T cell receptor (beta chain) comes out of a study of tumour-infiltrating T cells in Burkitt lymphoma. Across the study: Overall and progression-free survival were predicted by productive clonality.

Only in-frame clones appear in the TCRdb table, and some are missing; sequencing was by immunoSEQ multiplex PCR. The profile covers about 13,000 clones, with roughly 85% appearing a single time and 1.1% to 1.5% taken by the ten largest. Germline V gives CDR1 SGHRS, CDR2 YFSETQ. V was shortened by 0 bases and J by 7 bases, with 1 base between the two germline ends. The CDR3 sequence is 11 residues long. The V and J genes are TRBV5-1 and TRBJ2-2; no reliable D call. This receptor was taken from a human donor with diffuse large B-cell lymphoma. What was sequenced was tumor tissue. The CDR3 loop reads CASSLDGELFF. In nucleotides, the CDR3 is TGCGCCAGCAGCTTGGACGGGGAGCTGTTTTTT.